Each of the 32 T cell receptor beta chains below was sequenced from the same sample in a study of blood T cell repertoires in COVID-19. This table comes from immunoSEQ multiplex PCR, and its TCRdb copy is limited to in-frame clones, with some not included. The sample gives a few hundred thousand clones, approximately 91% of which show up once; 9.5% is in the top ten. The sample consisted of PBMCs or T cells enriched from blood (not recorded which). The origin of the receptors is a woman in her thirties or forties who had recovered from COVID-19.

This chain connects TRBV10-3 to TRBJ1-1, with D possibly matching TRBD1 (6 bases). The CDR3 totals 13 residues. Germline lookup yields CDR1 ENHRY and CDR2 SYGVKD. The ends were cut back, 8 bases at V and 1 base at J, with 11 bases in the middle. DNA of the CDR3: TGTGCCATCGGGATGACAGGGAACACTGAAGCTTTCTTT. Protein product: CAIGMTGNTEAFF.

The chain combines TRBV28 with TRBJ2-7, with 9 bases fitting TRBD1. Unmatched junction bases numbered 18, after V lost 6 bases and J lost 0 bases. This CDR3 contains 19 residues. The V gene's germline CDR1 is MDHEN and CDR2 SYDVKM. The CDR3 loop reads CASSPLPGQGSIFSYEQYF. The DNA of the CDR3 is TGTGCCAGCAGCCCCCTACCGGGACAGGGCTCTATCTTCTCCTACGAGCAGTACTTC.

J is TRBJ2-7 and V is TRBV5-1, with D maybe TRBD1 (6 bases). V was trimmed by 5 bases and J by 2 bases, leaving 11 bases between them. The CDR3 runs to 13 residues. Germline V lookup: CDR1 SGHRS, CDR2 YFSETQ. CDR3 DNA sequence: TGCGCCAGCAGTTTCCCAGGGGCCTACGAGCAGTACTTC. Encoded protein: CASSFPGAYEQYF.

The chain couples TRBV6-6 to TRBJ1-6; 7 bases line up with TRBD1. The CDR3 covers 14 residues. Germline values: CDR1 MNHNY, CDR2 SVGAGI (reference sequence). Losses at the gene ends were 5 bases for V and 3 bases for J; bases not matched to a gene: 1. The CDR3 DNA is TGTGCCAGCAGTGGGGACAGCTATAATTCACCCCTCCACTTT. Amino acid sequence: CASSGDSYNSPLHF.

This sequence joins TRBV3-1 (or the pseudogene TRBV3-2) and TRBJ1-3; no definite D call. The CDR3 contains 14 residues. Germline V CDR1 and CDR2: LGHDT, YNNKEL (reference sequence). Trimming cost V 5 bases and J 0 bases, with 8 bases left between them. CDR3 nucleotides: TGTGCCAGCAGCGTGGTAGTCTCTGGAAACACCATATATTTT. It is translated as CASSVVVSGNTIYF.

V gene TRBV7-2 combines with J gene TRBJ2-7; the match to TRBD2 covers 12 bases. The CDR3 is made up of 14 amino acids. Germline CDR1 reads SGHTA; CDR2 reads FQGNSA. The V segment lost 5 bases and the J segment 4 bases; nucleotides outside the gene matches: 3. The CDR3 sequence: CASSVTSGGYEQYF. CDR3 DNA: TGTGCCAGCAGCGTAACTAGCGGGGGGTACGAGCAGTACTTC.

The chain carries TRBV7-2 and TRBJ2-5; D unresolved. Germline V gene sequence: CDR1 SGHTA, CDR2 FQGNSA. The CDR3 is 15 residues long. V lost 5 bases to trimming and J lost 1 base, with 14 bases between them. The CDR3 loop is CASSPQAIIQETQYF. For the CDR3, the DNA is TGTGCCAGCAGCCCCCAGGCAATTATCCAAGAGACCCAGTACTTC.

The chain recombines TRBV4-3 with TRBJ2-3, with 7 bases fitting TRBD2. The CDR3 spans 15 residues. Germline V gene data show CDR1 as LGHNA and CDR2 as YSLEER. Trimming cost V 3 bases and J 1 base; bases outside gene matches: 4. CDR3 sequence reads: CASSHTSAGTDTQYF. Here the CDR3 DNA reads TGCGCCAGCAGCCACACTAGCGCGGGCACAGATACGCAGTATTTT.

The chain links TRBV12-5 to TRBJ1-2, with 10 bases aligning to TRBD1. Germline CDR1 reads LGHNT; CDR2 reads FRNRAP. The CDR3 covers 16 residues. Trimming at V came to 3 bases and at J to 4 bases, leaving 8 bases not matched to a gene. The CDR3 DNA sequence: TGTGCTAGTGGTTTTGTGACAGGGGGCATAAGCTATGGCTACACCTTC. Translation gives CASGFVTGGISYGYTF.

J is TRBJ1-5 and V is TRBV21-1; whether TRBD1, the table's D call, matches the DNA was not checked. TRBV21-1 is deemed a pseudogene. The CDR3 covers 16 residues. CDR3 sequence reads: CASSRSQGHYNQPQHF. The CDR3 DNA follows: TGTGCCAGCAGCCGTTCACAGGGACACTACAATCAGCCCCAGCATTTT.

This chain links TRBV10-3 with TRBJ2-5; 7 bases are shared with TRBD2. Germline-derived CDR1 and CDR2 are ENHRY and SYGVKD. The J segment lost 5 bases and the V segment lost 8 bases, leaving 5 bases of the junction unmatched. This CDR3 spans 12 amino acids. This CDR3 is CAISTSEETQYF. The CDR3 DNA follows: TGTGCCATCTCTACTAGCGAGGAGACCCAGTACTTC.

The chain links TRBV2 to TRBJ2-1; TRBD2 matches 7 bases. CDR3 length: 15 amino acids. The V and J ends lost 3 bases and 4 bases, in that order; junction bases with no gene match: 6. Germline values: CDR1 SNHLY, CDR2 FYNNEI. The DNA of the CDR3 is TGTGCCAGCAGTGAGAGGAGCGGGGTTTACAATGAGCAGTTCTTC. Amino acids: CASSERSGVYNEQFF.

The gene calls are TRBV3-1 (or the pseudogene TRBV3-2) and TRBJ1-6, with D possibly matching TRBD1 (5 bases). The ends were cut back, 1 base at V and 8 bases at J, with 12 bases in the middle. The length of the CDR3 is 15 residues. Per germline, CDR1 LGHDT and CDR2 YNNKEL (reference sequence). The CDR3 region is CASSQGAQGYSPLHF. The CDR3 DNA is TGTGCCAGCAGCCAAGGGGCGCAGGGATATTCACCCCTCCACTTT.

The J gene is TRBJ1-2, the V gene TRBV27, with TRBD1 matching 8 bases. The V and J ends lost 4 bases and 5 bases, in that order; junction bases with no gene match: 3. Germline CDR1 and CDR2: MNHEY and SMNVEV (reference sequence). The CDR3 loop spans 13 amino acids. The CDR3 DNA sequence: TGTGCCAGCAGTTCCAGGGGGCTGTATGGCTACACCTTC. Amino acid sequence: CASSSRGLYGYTF.

The chain carries TRBV28 and TRBJ1-4, with D unclear. Germline V CDR1 and CDR2: MDHEN, SYDVKM. The ends were cut back, 9 bases at V and 6 bases at J, with 23 bases in the middle. The CDR3 extends over 16 amino acids. CDR3 amino acids: CASHPVGEGPDEKLFF. The CDR3 nucleotides are TGTGCCAGTCACCCGGTGGGAGAAGGGCCCGATGAAAAACTGTTTTTT. Looking up the rest from reference TRBV28 and TRBJ1-4 gives the full variable domain: DVKVTQSSRYLVKRTGEKVFLECVQDMDHENMFWYRQDPGLGLRLIYFSYDVKMKEKGDIPEGYSVSREKKERFSLILESASTNQTSMYLCASHPVGEGPDEKLFFGSGTQLSVL.

Here the CDR3 reads CASSKSGREGDRWAFF. CDR3 DNA: TGTGCCAGCAGCAAATCTGGGAGGGAGGGTGACCGGTGGGCTTTCTTT. V gene TRBV21-1 combines with J gene TRBJ1-1. TRBV21-1 is assigned pseudogene status. The CDR3 totals 16 residues.

In DNA form, the CDR3 reads TGCGCCAGCAGCCAAGATCTAGGGCGGGGCGAGACCCAGTACTTC. This encodes CASSQDLGRGETQYF. The gene calls are TRBV4-3 and TRBJ2-5; tentative D call: TRBD2 (6 bases). The germline CDR1 and CDR2 sequences are LGHNA and YSLEER. The CDR3 runs to 15 residues. Trimming took off 0 bases at V and 5 bases at J, with 13 bases between the two ends.

This sequence joins TRBV13 and TRBJ2-3; no definite D call. CDR3 length: 14 residues. Germline CDR1 is PRHDT and CDR2 is FYEKMQ (reference sequence). V lost 6 bases to trimming and J lost 0 bases, with 10 bases between them. This CDR3 is CASRFTSSTDTQYF. The CDR3 bases are TGTGCCAGCAGATTCACATCTAGCACAGATACGCAGTATTTT.

The rearrangement uses TRBV19 and TRBJ1-1; D is unclear. Germline CDR1 reads LNHDA; CDR2 reads SQIVND (reference sequence). The CDR3 loop spans 12 amino acids. The V gene lost 4 bases and the J gene lost 6 bases, with 9 bases spanning the gap. The chain's CDR3 is CASSNPSAEAFF. CDR3 bases: TGTGCCAGTAGTAATCCAAGCGCTGAAGCTTTCTTT.

This chain joins TRBV19 and TRBJ2-1; D is ambiguous. V dropped 8 bases and J dropped 1 base, with 15 bases sitting between them. The CDR3 covers 15 residues. Germline values: CDR1 LNHDA, CDR2 SQIVND (reference sequence). The CDR3 loop is CASRQAGNSYNEQFF. DNA of the CDR3: TGTGCCAGTCGGCAAGCAGGCAATTCCTACAATGAGCAGTTCTTC.

The sample holds a few counts of this clone. This chain joins TRBV3-1 (or the pseudogene TRBV3-2) and TRBJ2-1; TRBD1 aligns across 9 bases. The ends lost 4 bases at V and 4 bases at J; junction bases unmatched: 8. The CDR3 contains 16 residues. Germline loops: CDR1 LGHDT, CDR2 YNNKEL (reference sequence). The CDR3 loop reads CASSLRGQGQYNEQFF. CDR3 sequence (DNA): TGTGCCAGCAGCCTCCGAGGACAGGGGCAATACAATGAGCAGTTCTTC.

J is TRBJ2-2 and V is TRBV7-2; 8 bases fit TRBD2. CDR3 length: 15 amino acids. Germline V gene sequence: CDR1 SGHTA, CDR2 FQGNSA. After removal of 1 base from V and 7 bases from J, the junction contained 5 bases not matched to a gene. In nucleotides, the CDR3 is TGTGCCAGCAGCTTAGTCCTAGCGGGTGGCGGGGAGCTGTTTTTT. Its translation: CASSLVLAGGGELFF.

This chain uses TRBV27 with TRBJ1-4; no clear D gene. V was cut by 6 bases and J by 8 bases, with 34 bases left in between. From germline, CDR1 is MNHEY and CDR2 SMNVEV (reference sequence). The CDR3 is 20 amino acids. CDR3 region: CASSPSRGQVASIFQEKLFF. The CDR3 DNA reads TGTGCCAGCAGCCCATCGAGAGGGCAGGTTGCCTCCATTTTCCAGGAAAAACTGTTTTTT. The entire variable domain, with the rest obtained from reference TRBV27 and TRBJ1-4, is as follows: EAQVTQNPRYLITVTGKKLTVTCSQNMNHEYMSWYRQDPGLGLRQIYYSMNVEVTDKGDVPEGYKVSRKEKRNFPLILESPSPNQTSLYFCASSPSRGQVASIFQEKLFFGSGTQLSVL.

This rearrangement joins TRBV11-2 to TRBJ2-7; TRBD1 aligns across 8 bases. The germline V gene encodes CDR1 SGHAT and CDR2 FQNNGV. The CDR3 is 15 residues long. Trimming removed 5 bases from V and 5 bases from J; junction bases left unmatched: 11. CDR3 sequence: CASSKTGQAFDEQYF. The CDR3 coding sequence is TGTGCCAGCAGCAAGACGGGACAGGCATTTGACGAGCAGTACTTC.

The chain joins TRBV12-3 or TRBV12-4 to TRBJ2-3; D gene unclear. The V end was cut by 3 bases, the J end by 9 bases, with 13 bases between. The CDR3 is made up of 13 amino acids. This CDR3 is CASSLGLEYTQYF. The CDR3 DNA follows: TGTGCCAGCAGTTTGGGTTTGGAGTACACGCAGTATTTT.

The chain joins TRBV5-1 to TRBJ2-1; 7 bases map to TRBD2. Germline values: CDR1 SGHRS, CDR2 YFSETQ. Trimming removed 2 bases from V and 0 bases from J; junction bases left unmatched: 5. This CDR3 has 16 amino acids. In nucleotides, the CDR3 is TGCGCCAGCAGCTTCCCTAGCGGTTCCTCCTACAATGAGCAGTTCTTC. It yields the protein CASSFPSGSSYNEQFF.

The genes are TRBV18 and TRBJ2-3; D remains unclear. The germline V and J ends were trimmed by 3 bases and 2 bases, with 6 bases remaining between them. This CDR3 has 13 amino acids. Germline V gene sequence: CDR1 KGHSH, CDR2 LQKENI. The CDR3 loop is CASSPQITDTQYF. CDR3 bases: TGTGCCAGCTCACCCCAAATCACAGATACGCAGTATTTT.

The V gene is TRBV11-2, the J gene TRBJ2-3, with 8 bases that match TRBD1. Unmatched junction bases numbered 7, after V lost 3 bases and J lost 5 bases. Germline V lookup: CDR1 SGHAT, CDR2 FQNNGV. The CDR3 covers 15 residues. The CDR3 loop reads CASSLDRVGRDTQYF. The CDR3 nucleotides read TGTGCCAGCAGCTTGGACAGGGTCGGGAGAGATACGCAGTATTTT. Combining the CDR3 with reference TRBV11-2 and TRBJ2-3 gives the whole variable domain EAGVAQSPRYKIIEKRQSVAFWCNPISGHATLYWYQQILGQGPKLLIQFQNNGVVDDSQLPKDRFSAERLKGVDSTLKIQPAKLEDSAVYLCASSLDRVGRDTQYFGPGTRLTVL.

V and J are TRBV21-1 and TRBJ2-5; the table assigns TRBD1, which was not confirmed against the DNA. TRBV21-1 represents a pseudogene. The CDR3 has 17 amino acids. The CDR3 spells CASSHSTNGQGQETQYF. DNA of the CDR3: TGTGCCAGCAGCCACAGCACAAACGGACAGGGTCAAGAGACCCAGTACTTC.

The V and J genes are TRBV7-9 and TRBJ2-1; 11 bases line up with TRBD2. The CDR3 is 14 residues long. Germline V gene sequence: CDR1 SEHNR, CDR2 FQNEAQ (reference sequence). V shed 5 bases and J 9 bases; nucleotides not matched to a gene: 6. The CDR3 DNA reads as TGTGCCAGCAGCCGCGCGACTAGCGGGACTGAGCAGTTCTTC. Its protein product is CASSRATSGTEQFF.

This sequence joins TRBV7-2 and TRBJ1-1; the D gene is possibly TRBD1 (5 bases). In germline, CDR1 is SGHTA, CDR2 FQGNSA. The ends were cut back, 3 bases at V and 4 bases at J, with 15 bases in the middle. The CDR3 totals 15 residues. The CDR3 reads CASSLGGTWSTEAFF. The CDR3 nucleotides read TGTGCCAGCAGCTTGGGGGGGACCTGGAGCACTGAAGCTTTCTTT.

CDR3 loop: CASSLGGLGNQPQHF. The CDR3 DNA is TGTGCCAGCAGTTTAGGGGGGTTGGGCAATCAGCCCCAGCATTTT. The V and J genes are TRBV28 and TRBJ1-5, with D possibly being TRBD1 (5 bases). CDR1 is MDHEN, CDR2 SYDVKM, per germline. Trimming cost V 2 bases and J 2 bases, with 10 bases left between them. This CDR3 has 15 amino acids. The complete variable domain, with remaining parts taken from reference TRBV28 and TRBJ1-5, reads DVKVTQSSRYLVKRTGEKVFLECVQDMDHENMFWYRQDPGLGLRLIYFSYDVKMKEKGDIPEGYSVSREKKERFSLILESASTNQTSMYLCASSLGGLGNQPQHFGDGTRLSIL.